A selection of T cell receptor beta chains follows, all from one sample in a study of cytomegalovirus exposure and HLA in healthy donors. Measured with immunoSEQ multiplex PCR; TCRdb has only the in-frame clones, and not every one. Of 250,000 to 400,000 clones in the sample, roughly 87% were seen once. The specimen sequenced was PBMCs. The receptors originated from a man younger than 40 in good health and CMV-seronegative. Both conserved end residues are part of each CDR3. D genes are given only for firm matches. Rows may omit the clone size; those that give it use once, few, many or a size class.

D: -
V: TRBV19
size: -
J: TRBJ2-7
DNA: TGTGCCAGTAGTATAGGTCTTGTGGGGAGCTCCTACGAGCAGTACTTC
CDR3: CASSIGLVGSSYEQYF

D: -
V: TRBV6-1
size: -
J: TRBJ1-1
DNA: TGTGCCAGCATCCACCCACGGACTGTGAACACTGAAGCTTTCTTT
CDR3: CASIHPRTVNTEAFF

D: -
V: TRBV28
size: -
J: TRBJ1-1
DNA: TGTGCCAGCAGTTTATGGCGATCAAGCCGCGTAGCTGAAGCTTTCTTT
CDR3: CASSLWRSSRVAEAFF

D: TRBD2
V: TRBV10-3
size: -
J: TRBJ2-1
DNA: TGTGCCATCAGTGGAGCGGGGTCAACCTACAATGAGCAGTTCTTC
CDR3: CAISGAGSTYNEQFF

D: TRBD2
V: TRBV11-2
size: -
J: TRBJ2-1
DNA: TGTGCCAGCAGCTTTAGCGGGGGGATTTACAATGAGCAGTTCTTC
CDR3: CASSFSGGIYNEQFF

D: -
V: TRBV6-1
size: -
J: TRBJ1-5
DNA: TGTGCCAGCAGTGACCAGCCGACAGTTAGCAATCAGCCCCAGCATTTT
CDR3: CASSDQPTVSNQPQHF

D: TRBD1
V: TRBV11-2
size: -
J: TRBJ2-1
DNA: TGTGCCAGCAGCTTAGACAGGGGGCCCATTGAGCAGTTCTTC
CDR3: CASSLDRGPIEQFF

D: TRBD1
V: TRBV6-1
size: few
J: TRBJ1-2
DNA: TGTGCCAGCGCCCGGGACAGCTATGGCTACACCTTC
CDR3: CASARDSYGYTF

D: TRBD1
V: TRBV9
size: few
J: TRBJ1-2
DNA: TGTGCCAGCAGCCTCAGAGGGGGCAGAGGCTACACCTTC
CDR3: CASSLRGGRGYTF

D: TRBD2
V: TRBV5-1
size: -
J: TRBJ2-7
DNA: TGCGCCAGCAGCTTGGTGGGGGGGAGCTCCTACGAGCAGTACTTC
CDR3: CASSLVGGSSYEQYF

D: -
V: TRBV15
size: -
J: TRBJ1-5
DNA: TGTGCCACCAGCCGTTCAGGTGGGAATCAGCCCCAGCATTTT
CDR3: CATSRSGGNQPQHF